Each of the 6 T cell receptor beta chains below was sequenced from the same sample in a study of blood T cells in healthy people across ages. Then a second PCR, running about 6 to 12 cycles, was carried out with a sample-barcoded 5' primer and a J-beta primer mix. Each CDR3 protein gets one entry after TCRdb re-called the 5' RACE reads with MiXCR. The sample lists fewer than 650,000 distinct CDR3 sequences, roughly a quarter seen once, with approximately 3.5% in the top ten. These data also formed part of another study, on T cells of mothers and their children.

Sequenced: blood. Receptor source: a boy younger than 10 in good health.

The genes are TRBV29-1 and TRBJ2-5; 9 nucleotides match TRBD2. The DNA end is a closer match to TRBJ2-1, so the J assignment may be wrong. This CDR3 contains 15 residues. CDR1 and CDR2 from the germline V gene are SQVTM and ANQGSEA. The CDR3 bases are TGCAGCGTGGGTCAGGGACTAGCTTTCCAAAATGAGCAGTTCTTC. Its translation: CSVGQGLAFQNEQFF.

This clonotype has only a few counts. The CDR3 region has the DNA TGTGCCAGCAGCGTGGGTTGGAGCTACGAGCAGTACTTC. Amino acid sequence: CASSVGWSYEQYF. The chain has TRBV7-2 and TRBJ2-7; D gene unclear. CDR1 is SGHTA, CDR2 FQGNSA, per germline. The CDR3 is 13 amino acids. V shed 5 bases and J shed 3 bases, with 11 bases lying between them.

This clonotype was observed a few times. The DNA of the CDR3 is TGTGCCAGCAGCTGGGGACAGGGGAGCAATCAGCCCCAGCATTTT. Translating it yields CASSWGQGSNQPQHF. The rearrangement uses TRBV5-5 and TRBJ1-5; 10 nucleotides agree with TRBD1. Germline V gene lookup returns CDR1 SGHKS and CDR2 YYEKEE (reference sequence). This CDR3 spans 15 amino acids. Losses at the gene ends were 3 bases for V and 1 base for J; bases not matched to a gene: 1.

This clonotype has only a few counts. CDR3: CASSLEGTGTDTEAFF. CDR3 DNA: TGTGCCAGCAGCTTAGAGGGGACTGGGACGGACACTGAAGCTTTCTTT. This chain connects TRBV7-3 to TRBJ1-1, with a tentative D call TRBD1 (5 bases). The V end was cut by 2 bases, the J end by 3 bases, with 16 bases between. CDR1 is SGHTA and CDR2 is FQGTGA in the germline V gene. The CDR3 is 16 amino acids.

The chain recombines TRBV27 with TRBJ2-1; 8 nucleotides match TRBD2. V gave up 7 bases and J gave up 2 bases; unmatched junction bases: 7. The CDR3 extends over 15 amino acids. CDR1 is MNHEY and CDR2 is SMNVEV in the germline V gene (reference sequence). The CDR3 region has the DNA TGTGCCAGCACCCCGAGCGGGAGCGCCTACAATGAGCAGTTCTTC. Residues: CASTPSGSAYNEQFF.

The chain is built from TRBV10-3 and TRBJ2-2; 8 nucleotides match TRBD2. J gave up 2 bases and V 5 bases, and 7 bases lay outside the gene matches. CDR1 and CDR2 (germline): ENHRY, SYGVKD. This CDR3 comprises 16 residues. The CDR3 nucleotides read TGTGCCATCAGTCCCGGGACTAGGGGAAACACCGGGGAGCTGTTTTTT. Its protein product is CAISPGTRGNTGELFF.